This TCR beta chain was sequenced for a study of blood T cell repertoires in COVID-19. For the study at large: From the United States, Italy and Spain came samples of acute and convalescent COVID-19.

V was clipped by 3 bases and J by 5 bases; unmatched bases: 3. Germline V gene data show CDR1 as SGHKS and CDR2 as YYEKEE (reference sequence). The CDR3 is made up of 14 amino acids. Assay used: immunoSEQ multiplex PCR; TCRdb lists only in-frame clones, some missing. This table holds over 250,000 clones, over 75% found once. A few counts support this clone. The sequenced material came from peripheral blood. The chain combines TRBV5-5 with TRBJ2-7; TRBD2 agrees at 12 bases. This TCR came from a man in his fifties or sixties with active or convalescent COVID-19. CDR3 DNA: TGTGCCAGCAGCTCTCGGACTAGCGGGGACGAGCAGTACTTC. Translation: CASSSRTSGDEQYF. Supplemented by reference TRBV5-5 and TRBJ2-7, the full variable domain reads DAGVTQSPTHLIKTRGQQVTLRCSPISGHKSVSWYQQVLGQGPQFIFQYYEKEERGRGNFPDRFSARQFPNYSSELNVNALLLGDSALYLCASSSRTSGDEQYFGPGTRLTVT.